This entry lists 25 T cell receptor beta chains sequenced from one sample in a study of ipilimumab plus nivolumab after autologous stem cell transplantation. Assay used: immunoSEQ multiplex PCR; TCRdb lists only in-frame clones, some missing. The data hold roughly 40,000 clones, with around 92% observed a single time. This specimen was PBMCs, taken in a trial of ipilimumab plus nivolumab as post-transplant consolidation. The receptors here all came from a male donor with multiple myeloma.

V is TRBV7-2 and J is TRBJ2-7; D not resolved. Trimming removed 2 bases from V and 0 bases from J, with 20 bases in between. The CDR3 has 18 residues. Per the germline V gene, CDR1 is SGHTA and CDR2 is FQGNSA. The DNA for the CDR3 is TGTGCCAGCAGCTTACGTATAGGAGCCAGGTTAAGCTCCTACGAGCAGTACTTC. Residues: CASSLRIGARLSSYEQYF.

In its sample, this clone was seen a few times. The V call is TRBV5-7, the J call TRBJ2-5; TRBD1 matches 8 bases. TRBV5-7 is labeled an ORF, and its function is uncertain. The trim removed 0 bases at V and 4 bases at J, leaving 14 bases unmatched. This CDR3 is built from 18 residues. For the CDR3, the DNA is TGTGCCAGCAGCTTGGAGGGGGACAGGCGCGGAATCGGAGAGACCCAGTACTTC. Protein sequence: CASSLEGDRRGIGETQYF.

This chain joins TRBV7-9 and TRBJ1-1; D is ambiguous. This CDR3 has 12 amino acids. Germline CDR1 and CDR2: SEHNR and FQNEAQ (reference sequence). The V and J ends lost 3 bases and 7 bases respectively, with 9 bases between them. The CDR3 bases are TGTGCCAGCAGCTTTACGGGTATTGAAGCTTTCTTT. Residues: CASSFTGIEAFF.

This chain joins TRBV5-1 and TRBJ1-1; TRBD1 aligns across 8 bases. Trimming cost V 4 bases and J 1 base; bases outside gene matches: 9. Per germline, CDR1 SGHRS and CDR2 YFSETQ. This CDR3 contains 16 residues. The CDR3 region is CASSGQGLGGNTEAFF. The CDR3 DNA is TGCGCCAGCAGCGGACAGGGCCTTGGTGGGAACACTGAAGCTTTCTTT.

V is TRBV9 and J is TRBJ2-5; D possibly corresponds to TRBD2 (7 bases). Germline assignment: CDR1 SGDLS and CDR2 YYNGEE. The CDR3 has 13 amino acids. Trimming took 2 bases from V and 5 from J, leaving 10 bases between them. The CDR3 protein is CASSVRGRETQYF. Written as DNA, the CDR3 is TGTGCCAGCAGCGTGCGGGGGCGGGAGACCCAGTACTTC.

The CDR3 here is CASGLIYEEETQYF. The CDR3 nucleotides are TGTGCCAGCGGCCTGATATATGAGGAAGAGACCCAGTACTTC. This chain uses TRBV5-4 with TRBJ2-5; no reliable D call. Germline V lookup: CDR1 SGHNT, CDR2 YYREEE (reference sequence). V lost 7 bases to trimming and J lost 3 bases, with 16 bases between them. This CDR3 comprises 14 residues. Based on the CDR3 plus reference TRBV5-4 and TRBJ2-5, the full variable domain is ETGVTQSPTHLIKTRGQQVTLRCSSQSGHNTVSWYQQALGQGPQFIFQYYREEENGRGNFPPRFSGLQFPNYSSELNVNALELDDSALYLCASGLIYEEETQYFGPGTRLLVL.

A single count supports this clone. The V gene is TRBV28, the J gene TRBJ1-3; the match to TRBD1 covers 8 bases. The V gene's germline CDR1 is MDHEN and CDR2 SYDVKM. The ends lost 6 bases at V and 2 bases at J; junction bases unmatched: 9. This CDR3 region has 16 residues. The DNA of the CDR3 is TGTGCCAGCAGAAGGGGACAGGTTAGCGCTGGAAACACCATATATTTT. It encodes CASRRGQVSAGNTIYF.

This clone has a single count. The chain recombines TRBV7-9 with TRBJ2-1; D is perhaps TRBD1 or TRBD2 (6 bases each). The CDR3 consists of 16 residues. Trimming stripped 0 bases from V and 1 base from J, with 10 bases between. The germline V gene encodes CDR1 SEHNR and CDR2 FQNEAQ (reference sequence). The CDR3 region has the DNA TGTGCCAGCAGCTTAGCGGGGGGCCTTTCCTACAATGAGCAGTTCTTC. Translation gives CASSLAGGLSYNEQFF.

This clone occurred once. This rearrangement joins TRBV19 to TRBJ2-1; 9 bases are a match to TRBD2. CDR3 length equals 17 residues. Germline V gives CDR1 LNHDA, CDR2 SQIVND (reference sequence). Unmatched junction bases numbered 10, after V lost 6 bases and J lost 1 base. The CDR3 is CASSPLAGGPSYNEQFF. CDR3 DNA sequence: TGTGCCAGTAGCCCCCTGGCGGGAGGGCCTTCCTACAATGAGCAGTTCTTC.

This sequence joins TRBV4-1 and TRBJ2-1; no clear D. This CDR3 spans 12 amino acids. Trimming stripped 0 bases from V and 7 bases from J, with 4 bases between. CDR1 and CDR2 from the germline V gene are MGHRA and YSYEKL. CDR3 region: CASSQEGNEQFF. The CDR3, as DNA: TGCGCCAGCAGCCAAGAGGGAAATGAGCAGTTCTTC.

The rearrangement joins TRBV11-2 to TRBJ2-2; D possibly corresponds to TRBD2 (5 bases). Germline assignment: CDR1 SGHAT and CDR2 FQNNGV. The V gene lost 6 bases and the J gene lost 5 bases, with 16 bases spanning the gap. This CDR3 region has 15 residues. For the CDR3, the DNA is TGTGCCAGCAGATACGGGATTCATAAGACCGGGGAGCTGTTTTTT. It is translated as CASRYGIHKTGELFF.

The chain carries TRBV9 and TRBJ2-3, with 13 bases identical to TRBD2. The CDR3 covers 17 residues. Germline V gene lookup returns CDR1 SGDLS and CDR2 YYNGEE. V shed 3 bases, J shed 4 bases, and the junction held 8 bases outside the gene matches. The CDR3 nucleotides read TGTGCCAGCAGCGGGACTAGCGGGAGTGGGGCGGCAGATACGCAGTATTTT. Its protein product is CASSGTSGSGAADTQYF.

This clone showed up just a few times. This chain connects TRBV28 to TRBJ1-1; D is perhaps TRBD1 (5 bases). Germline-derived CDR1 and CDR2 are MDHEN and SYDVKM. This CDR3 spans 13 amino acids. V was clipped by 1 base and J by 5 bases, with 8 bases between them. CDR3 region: CASSLSGVTEAFF. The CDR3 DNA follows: TGTGCCAGCAGTTTATCGGGGGTGACTGAAGCTTTCTTT.

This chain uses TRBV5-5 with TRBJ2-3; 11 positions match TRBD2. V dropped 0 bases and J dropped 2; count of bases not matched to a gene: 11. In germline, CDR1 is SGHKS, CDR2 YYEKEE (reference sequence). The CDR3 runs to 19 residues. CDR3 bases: TGTGCCAGCAGCTTGGAGTGGCTAGCGGGGGGAAAAAACACAGATACGCAGTATTTT. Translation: CASSLEWLAGGKNTDTQYF. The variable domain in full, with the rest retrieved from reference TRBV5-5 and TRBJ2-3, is DAGVTQSPTHLIKTRGQQVTLRCSPISGHKSVSWYQQVLGQGPQFIFQYYEKEERGRGNFPDRFSARQFPNYSSELNVNALLLGDSALYLCASSLEWLAGGKNTDTQYFGPGTRLTVL.

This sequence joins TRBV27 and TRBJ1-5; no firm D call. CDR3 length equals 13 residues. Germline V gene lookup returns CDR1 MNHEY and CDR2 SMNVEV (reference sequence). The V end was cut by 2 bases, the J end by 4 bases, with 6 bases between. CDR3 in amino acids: CASSLAVNQPQHF. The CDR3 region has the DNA TGTGCCAGCAGTTTAGCAGTAAATCAGCCCCAGCATTTT.

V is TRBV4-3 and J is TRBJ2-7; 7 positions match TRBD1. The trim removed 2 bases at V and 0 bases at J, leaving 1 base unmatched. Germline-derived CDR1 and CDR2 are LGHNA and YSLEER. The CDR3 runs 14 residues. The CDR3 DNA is TGCGCCAGCAGCCAAAACAGGGGCTCCTACGAGCAGTACTTC. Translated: CASSQNRGSYEQYF.

This CDR3 is CASSQDEGSTDTQYF. The CDR3 DNA is TGCGCCAGCAGCCAAGACGAGGGGAGCACAGATACGCAGTATTTT. This chain links TRBV4-1 with TRBJ2-3; D possibly uses TRBD1 or TRBD2 (5 bases each). CDR1 is MGHRA, CDR2 YSYEKL, per germline. Trimming removed 0 bases at V and 0 bases at J, with 7 bases between. CDR3 length: 15 amino acids.

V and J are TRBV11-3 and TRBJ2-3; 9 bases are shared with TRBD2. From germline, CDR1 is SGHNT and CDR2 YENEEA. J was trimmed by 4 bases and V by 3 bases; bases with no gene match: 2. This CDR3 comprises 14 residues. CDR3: CASSLGLAADTQYF. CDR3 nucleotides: TGTGCCAGCAGCTTGGGACTAGCTGCAGATACGCAGTATTTT.

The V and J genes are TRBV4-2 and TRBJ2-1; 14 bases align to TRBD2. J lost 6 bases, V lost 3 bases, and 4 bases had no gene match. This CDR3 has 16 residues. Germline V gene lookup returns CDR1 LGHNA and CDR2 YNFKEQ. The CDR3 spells CASSQWTSGRINEQFF. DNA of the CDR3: TGTGCCAGCAGCCAGTGGACTAGCGGGAGGATCAATGAGCAGTTCTTC.

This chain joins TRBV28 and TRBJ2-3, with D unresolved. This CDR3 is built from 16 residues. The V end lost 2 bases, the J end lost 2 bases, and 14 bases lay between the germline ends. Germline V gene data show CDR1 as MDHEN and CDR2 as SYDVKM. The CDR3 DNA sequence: TGTGCCAGCAGTTTAATCTTCTCGGGCCACACAGATACGCAGTATTTT. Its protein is CASSLIFSGHTDTQYF.

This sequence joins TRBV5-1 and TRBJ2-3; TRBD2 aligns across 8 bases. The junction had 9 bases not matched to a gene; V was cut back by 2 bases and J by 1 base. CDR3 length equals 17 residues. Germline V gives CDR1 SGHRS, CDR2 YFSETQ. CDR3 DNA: TGCGCCAGCAGCTTACGTCTAGCGGGTATACGCACAGATACGCAGTATTTT. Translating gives CASSLRLAGIRTDTQYF. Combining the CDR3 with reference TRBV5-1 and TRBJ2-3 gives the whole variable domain KAGVTQTPRYLIKTRGQQVTLSCSPISGHRSVSWYQQTPGQGLQFLFEYFSETQRNKGNFPGRFSGRQFSNSRSEMNVSTLELGDSALYLCASSLRLAGIRTDTQYFGPGTRLTVL.

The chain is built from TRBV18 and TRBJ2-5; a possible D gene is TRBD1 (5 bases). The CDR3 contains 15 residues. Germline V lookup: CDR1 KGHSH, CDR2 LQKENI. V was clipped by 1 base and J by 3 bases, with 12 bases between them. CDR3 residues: CASSPRKGLEETQYF. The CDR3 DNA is TGTGCCAGCTCACCACGTAAGGGGCTAGAAGAGACCCAGTACTTC.

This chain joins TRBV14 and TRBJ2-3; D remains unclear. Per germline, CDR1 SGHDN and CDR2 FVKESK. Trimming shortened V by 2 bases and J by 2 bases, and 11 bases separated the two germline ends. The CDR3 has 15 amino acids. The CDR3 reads CASSQYDSPTDTQYF. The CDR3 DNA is TGTGCCAGCAGCCAATACGACTCCCCCACAGATACGCAGTATTTT.

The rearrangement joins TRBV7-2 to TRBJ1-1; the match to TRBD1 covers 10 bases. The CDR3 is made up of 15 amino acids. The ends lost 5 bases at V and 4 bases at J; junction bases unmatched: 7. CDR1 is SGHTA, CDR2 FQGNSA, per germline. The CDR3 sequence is CASSLTGQGVTEAFF. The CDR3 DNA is TGTGCCAGCAGCCTTACAGGACAGGGGGTCACTGAAGCTTTCTTT.

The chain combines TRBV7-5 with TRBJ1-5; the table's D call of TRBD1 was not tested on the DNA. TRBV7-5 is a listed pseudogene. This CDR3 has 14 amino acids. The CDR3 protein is CARSLGWANQPQHF. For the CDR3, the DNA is TGTGCCAGAAGCTTAGGCTGGGCCAATCAGCCCCAGCATTTT.